This T cell receptor (beta chain) was observed in a study of early T cells in non-severe SARS-CoV-2 infection. Study background: Sequenced bulk RNA came from whole blood that was unsorted, and chains were unpaired. Findings of the study overall: Missing private and CD4 specificities, VDJdb matching favored anti-spike CD8 responses.

V lost 6 bases to trimming and J lost 4 bases; unmatched junction nucleotides: 6. Germline lookup yields CDR1 ENHRY and CDR2 SYGVKD. The CDR3 is made up of 15 amino acids. This clonotype has a handful of counts. The antigen is not known. TCRdb used MiXCR to reprocess the 5' RACE reads, holding one entry per CDR3 protein. The table lists roughly 68,000 distinct CDR3 sequences, over 4% of them singletons, with 4.9% in the top ten. Material: whole blood. This TCR came from an adult who was a healthcare worker with PCR-confirmed SARS-CoV-2 infection or an uninfected control (not recorded which). J is TRBJ2-2 and V is TRBV10-3; the match to TRBD1 covers 9 bases. CDR3 sequence reads: CAIRTGQGSTGELFF. CDR3 coding DNA: TGTGCCATCAGGACGGGACAGGGATCCACCGGGGAGCTGTTTTTT.